This T cell receptor beta chain was recovered during a study of early T cells in non-severe SARS-CoV-2 infection (dated by TCRdb to the early 2020s). About the investigation overall: Bulk RNA from unsorted whole blood was used for TCR sequencing, so alpha and beta chains could not be paired. General study outcomes and caveats: VDJdb matching was skewed toward anti-spike CD8 responses, so virus-specific expansions were likely underestimated and private and CD4 specificities were missed.

Preparation of the library involved 5' RACE. Data came from a NextSeq 500. The TCR library protocol attached unique molecular identifiers to individual cDNA molecules to correct for sequencing error and PCR bias. Both TCR alpha and beta chains were sequenced, and tight co-correlation was observed between alpha and beta sequence abundances in each sample. The paper's data handling went like this. Decombinator V4 was used to annotate TCR sequences for V gene, J gene and CDR3. Expanded TCRs were defined as changing significantly between any two time points under a Poisson model with p below 0.0001. TCR abundances were normalised to the total number of TCRs sequenced in each sample and reported as counts per million. MAIT TCRs were defined by TRAV1-2 paired with TRAJ12, TRAJ20 or TRAJ33, and iNKT TCRs by TRAV10 paired with TRAJ18. VDJdb, accessed 1 November 2021, was searched for CMV, EBV and SARS-CoV-2 annotated TCRs, with TCRs annotated for multiple antigens excluded. TCRdb reprocessing: public reads trimmed at Q25 with fastp, clones called with MiXCR, in-frame beta chains kept. CDR3 protein sequences are deduplicated, and each keeps its most common genes and DNA. The V and J calls and clone size come from TCRdb's table, not from the authors' own analysis. Here the sample has approximately 58,000 distinct CDR3 sequences; around 12% occur a single time. Roughly 2.5% of the sample lies in the top ten.

Relative to germline, V is 1 base shorter and J is 5 bases shorter, with 18 bases between their ends. The germline V gene provides CDR1 MDHEN and CDR2 SYDVKM. The CDR3, cysteine through phenylalanine, is 16 amino acids long. The retained sequence is limited to the CDR3, 48 bases, with the frame set at the first base. A case-control design nested within a healthcare worker cohort in London, UK, was used, with weekly nasopharyngeal swab PCR tests and blood sampling performed. Between 23 and 31 March 2020, the week of the UK lockdown, healthcare workers were enrolled and then followed up weekly for as long as 16 weeks. This clonotype was counted between two and nine times. Its antigen remains unidentified. Base-call qualities are not available, and no considerably larger clone is one nucleotide away.

Source: whole blood, taken at baseline. The V and J genes are TRBV28 and TRBJ2-7; TRBD2 is a possible D gene, resting on 5 matching bases. The clonotype was recovered from an adult who was a healthcare worker with PCR-confirmed SARS-CoV-2 infection or an uninfected control (not recorded which). The DNA reads as follows: TGTGCCAGCAGTTTATCGGTACGCGGGCCTAGGGACGAGCAGTACTTC. This codes for CASSLSVRGPRDEQYF.